The clone carrying this TCR beta chain was seen only once. What it binds is unknown. This specimen belongs to a study of T cell responses to AZD1222 COVID-19 vaccine. General observations from the study: The study reported that nearly half of spike-specific TCRs target unmutated variant regions.

The method was immunoSEQ multiplex PCR; TCRdb's version includes in-frame clones alone and lacks a portion of them. The sample holds 150,000 to 200,000 clones; 85% to 95% are singletons and the top ten take 1.3% to 1.5%. The sample consisted of peripheral blood, taken on day 0 of AZD1222 vaccination. The receptor was derived from an adult in good health.

The CDR3 here is CASSLDGGYEQYF. As DNA, the CDR3 is TGTGCCAGCAGCTTAGACGGCGGATACGAGCAGTACTTC. The rearrangement uses TRBV11-2 and TRBJ2-7; unclear D gene. V shed 0 bases and J shed 4 bases, with 7 bases lying between them. The CDR3 is 13 residues long. Germline V CDR1 and CDR2: SGHAT, FQNNGV.